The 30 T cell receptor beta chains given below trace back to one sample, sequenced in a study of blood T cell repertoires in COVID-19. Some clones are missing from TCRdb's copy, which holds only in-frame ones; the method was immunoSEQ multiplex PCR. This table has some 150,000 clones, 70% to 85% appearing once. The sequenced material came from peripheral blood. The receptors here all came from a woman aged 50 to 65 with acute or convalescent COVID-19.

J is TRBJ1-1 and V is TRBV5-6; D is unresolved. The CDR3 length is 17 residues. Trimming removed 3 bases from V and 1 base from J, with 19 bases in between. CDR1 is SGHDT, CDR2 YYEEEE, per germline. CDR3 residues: CASSSFNPQISNTEAFF. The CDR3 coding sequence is TGTGCCAGCAGCTCGTTTAACCCGCAGATATCGAACACTGAAGCTTTCTTT.

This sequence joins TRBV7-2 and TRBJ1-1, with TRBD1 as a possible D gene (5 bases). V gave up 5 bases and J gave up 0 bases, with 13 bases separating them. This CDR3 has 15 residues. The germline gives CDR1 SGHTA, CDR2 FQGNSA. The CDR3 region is CASSPSRTLNTEAFF. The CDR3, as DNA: TGTGCCAGCAGCCCATCCCGGACATTGAACACTGAAGCTTTCTTT.

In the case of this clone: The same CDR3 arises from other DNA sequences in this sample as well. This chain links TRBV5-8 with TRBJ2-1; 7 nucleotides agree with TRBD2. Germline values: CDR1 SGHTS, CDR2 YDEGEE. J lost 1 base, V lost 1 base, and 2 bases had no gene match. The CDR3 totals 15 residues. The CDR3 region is CASSLRGGSYNEQFF. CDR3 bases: TGTGCCAGCAGCTTGCGCGGGGGATCCTACAATGAGCAGTTCTTC.

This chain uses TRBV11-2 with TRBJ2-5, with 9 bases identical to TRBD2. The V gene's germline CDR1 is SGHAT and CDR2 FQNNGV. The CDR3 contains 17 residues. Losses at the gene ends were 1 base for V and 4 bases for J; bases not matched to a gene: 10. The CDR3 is CASSLGGIAGATETQYF. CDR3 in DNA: TGTGCCAGCAGCTTAGGGGGGATAGCGGGAGCGACAGAGACCCAGTACTTC.

The CDR3 region is CASSLTGTGSTDTQYF. CDR3 sequence (DNA): TGCGCCAGCAGCCTCACCGGGACAGGGAGCACAGATACGCAGTATTTT. This rearrangement joins TRBV4-3 to TRBJ2-3, with 9 bases matching TRBD1. V lost 4 bases and J lost 0; bases outside the gene matches: 5. The CDR3 is 16 amino acids. CDR1 and CDR2 (germline): LGHNA, YSLEER.

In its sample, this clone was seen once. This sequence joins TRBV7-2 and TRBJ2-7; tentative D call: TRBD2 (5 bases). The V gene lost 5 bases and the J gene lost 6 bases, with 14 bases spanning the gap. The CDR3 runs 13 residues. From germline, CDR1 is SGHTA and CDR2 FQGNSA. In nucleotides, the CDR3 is TGTGCCAGCAGCGCCGGGCTCCGGGGCGAGCAGTACTTC. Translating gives CASSAGLRGEQYF.

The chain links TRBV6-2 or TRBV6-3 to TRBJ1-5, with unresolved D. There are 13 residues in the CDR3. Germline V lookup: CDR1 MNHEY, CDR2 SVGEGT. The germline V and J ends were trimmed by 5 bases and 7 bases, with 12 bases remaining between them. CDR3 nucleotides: TGTGCCAGCAGTAGAAGATCGGGACAGCCCCAGCATTTT. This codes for CASSRRSGQPQHF.

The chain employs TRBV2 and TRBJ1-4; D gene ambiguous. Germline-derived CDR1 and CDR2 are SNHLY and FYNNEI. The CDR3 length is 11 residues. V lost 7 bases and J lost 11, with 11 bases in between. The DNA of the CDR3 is TGTGCCAGCACTGTCGACAACAAACTGTTTTTT. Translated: CASTVDNKLFF. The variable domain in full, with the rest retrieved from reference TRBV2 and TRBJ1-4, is EPEVTQTPSHQVTQMGQEVILRCVPISNHLYFYWYRQILGQKVEFLVSFYNNEISEKSEIFDDQFSVERPDGSNFTLKIRSTKLEDSAMYFCASTVDNKLFFGSGTQLSVL.

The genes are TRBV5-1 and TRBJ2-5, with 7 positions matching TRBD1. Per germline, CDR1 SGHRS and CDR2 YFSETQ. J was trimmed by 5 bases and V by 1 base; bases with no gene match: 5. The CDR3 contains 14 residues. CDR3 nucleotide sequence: TGCGCCAGCAGCTTGAACAGGGGAAAGGAGACCCAGTACTTC. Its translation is CASSLNRGKETQYF.

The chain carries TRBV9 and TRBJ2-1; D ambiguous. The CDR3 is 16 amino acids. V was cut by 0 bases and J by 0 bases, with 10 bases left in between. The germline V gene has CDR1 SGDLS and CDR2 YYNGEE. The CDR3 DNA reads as TGTGCCAGCAGCGTAGTGAGGAGCCGCTCCTACAATGAGCAGTTCTTC. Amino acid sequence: CASSVVRSRSYNEQFF.

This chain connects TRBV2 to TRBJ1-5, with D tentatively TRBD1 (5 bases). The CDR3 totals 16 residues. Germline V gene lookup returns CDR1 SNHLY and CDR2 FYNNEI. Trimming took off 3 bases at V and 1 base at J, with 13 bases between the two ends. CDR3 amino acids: CASSEVTGISNQPQHF. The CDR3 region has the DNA TGTGCCAGCAGTGAGGTTACAGGTATCAGCAATCAGCCCCAGCATTTT.

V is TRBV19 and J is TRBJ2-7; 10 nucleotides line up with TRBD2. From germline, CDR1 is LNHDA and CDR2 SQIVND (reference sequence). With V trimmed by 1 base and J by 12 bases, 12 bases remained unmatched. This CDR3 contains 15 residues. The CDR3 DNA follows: TGTGCCAGTAGTATAGGCGGCCTAGCGGGAGCTGGCGTGTACTTC. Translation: CASSIGGLAGAGVYF.

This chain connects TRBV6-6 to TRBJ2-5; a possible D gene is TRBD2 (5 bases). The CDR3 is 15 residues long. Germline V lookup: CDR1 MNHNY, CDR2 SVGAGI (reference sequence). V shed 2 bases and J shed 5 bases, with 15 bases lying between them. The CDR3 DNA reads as TGTGCCAGCAGTTACGAGGGCCCCCCGGGGGAGACCCAGTACTTC. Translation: CASSYEGPPGETQYF.

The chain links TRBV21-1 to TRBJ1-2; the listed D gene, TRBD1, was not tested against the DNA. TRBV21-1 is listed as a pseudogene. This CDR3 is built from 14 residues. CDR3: CASSPGQGNYGYTF. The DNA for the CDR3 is TGTGCCAGCAGCCCGGGACAGGGGAACTATGGCTACACCTTC.

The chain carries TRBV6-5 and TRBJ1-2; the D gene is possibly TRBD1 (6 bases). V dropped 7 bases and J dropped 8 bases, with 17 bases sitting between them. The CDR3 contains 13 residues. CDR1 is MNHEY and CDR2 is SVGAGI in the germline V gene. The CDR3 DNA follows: TGTGCCAGCACTGGAAGGGACATAGGCGGCTACACCTTC. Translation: CASTGRDIGGYTF.

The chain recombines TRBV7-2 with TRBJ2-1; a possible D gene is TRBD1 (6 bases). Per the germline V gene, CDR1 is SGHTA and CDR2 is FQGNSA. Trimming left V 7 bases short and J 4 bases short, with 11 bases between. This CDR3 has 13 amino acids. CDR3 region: CASKLTGYNEQFF. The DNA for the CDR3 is TGTGCCAGCAAGCTTACAGGGTACAATGAGCAGTTCTTC.

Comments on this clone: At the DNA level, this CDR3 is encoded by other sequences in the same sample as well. CDR3 DNA sequence: TGCGCCAGCACCAGGGAGGGAACTGAAGCTTTCTTT. This translates into CASTREGTEAFF. The chain joins TRBV5-1 to TRBJ1-1, with D perhaps matching TRBD1 (5 bases). Germline V gives CDR1 SGHRS, CDR2 YFSETQ. The CDR3 loop spans 12 amino acids. V was clipped by 6 bases and J by 5 bases, with 11 bases between them.

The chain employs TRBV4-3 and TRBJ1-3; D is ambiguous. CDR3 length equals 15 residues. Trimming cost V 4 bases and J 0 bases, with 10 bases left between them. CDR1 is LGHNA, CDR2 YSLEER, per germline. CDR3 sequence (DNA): TGCGCCAGCAGCCGAGAGAGGTCCTCTGGAAACACCATATATTTT. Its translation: CASSRERSSGNTIYF.

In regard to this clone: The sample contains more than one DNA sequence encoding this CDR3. The CDR3: CASSIKRNTEAFF. The DNA of the CDR3 is TGTGCCAGTAGTATAAAGCGGAACACTGAAGCTTTCTTT. The chain combines TRBV19 with TRBJ1-1; D unresolved. Germline V lookup: CDR1 LNHDA, CDR2 SQIVND (reference sequence). CDR3 size: 13 residues. Trimming removed 2 bases at V and 1 base at J, with 5 bases between. Full variable domain (remainder filled in from reference TRBV19 and TRBJ1-1): DGGITQSPKYLFRKEGQNVTLSCEQNLNHDAMYWYRQDPGQGLRLIYYSQIVNDFQKGDIAEGYSVSREKKESFPLTVTSAQKNPTAFYLCASSIKRNTEAFFGQGTRLTVV.

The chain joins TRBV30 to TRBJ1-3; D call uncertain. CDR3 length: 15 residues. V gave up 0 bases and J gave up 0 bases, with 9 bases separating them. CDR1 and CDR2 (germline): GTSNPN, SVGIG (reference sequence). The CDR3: CAWSVGRNSGNTIYF. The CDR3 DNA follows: TGTGCCTGGAGTGTAGGGAGGAACTCTGGAAACACCATATATTTT. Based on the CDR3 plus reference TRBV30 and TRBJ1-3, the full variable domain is SQTIHQWPATLVQPVGSPLSLECTVEGTSNPNLYWYRQAAGRGLQLLFYSVGIGQISSEVPQNLSASRPQDRQFILSSKKLLLSDSGFYLCAWSVGRNSGNTIYFGEGSWLTVV.

For the CDR3, the DNA is TGTGCCAGCAGCTTATGGGACAGGGCCATGTATGGCTACACCTTC. It encodes CASSLWDRAMYGYTF. This chain uses TRBV7-9 with TRBJ1-2; TRBD1 agrees at 9 bases. Germline CDR1 is SEHNR and CDR2 is FQNEAQ (reference sequence). With V trimmed by 2 bases and J by 5 bases, 6 bases remained unmatched. This CDR3 comprises 15 residues. Supplemented by reference TRBV7-9 and TRBJ1-2, the full variable domain reads DTGVSQNPRHKITKRGQNVTFRCDPISEHNRLYWYRQTLGQGPEFLTYFQNEAQLEKSRLLSDRFSAERPKGSFSTLEIQRTEQGDSAMYLCASSLWDRAMYGYTFGSGTRLTVV.

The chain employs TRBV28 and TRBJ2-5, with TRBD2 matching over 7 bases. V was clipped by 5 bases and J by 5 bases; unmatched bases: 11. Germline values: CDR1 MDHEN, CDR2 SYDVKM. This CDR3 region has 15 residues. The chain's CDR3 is CASSGGDVRGETQYF. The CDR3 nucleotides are TGTGCCAGCAGTGGGGGGGACGTCCGCGGGGAGACCCAGTACTTC.

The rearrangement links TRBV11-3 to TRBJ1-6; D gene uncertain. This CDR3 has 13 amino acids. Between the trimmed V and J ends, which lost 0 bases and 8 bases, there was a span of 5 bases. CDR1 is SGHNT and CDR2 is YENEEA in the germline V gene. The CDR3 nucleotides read TGTGCCAGCAGCTTAGAGGCAGATTCACCCCTCCACTTT. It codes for CASSLEADSPLHF.

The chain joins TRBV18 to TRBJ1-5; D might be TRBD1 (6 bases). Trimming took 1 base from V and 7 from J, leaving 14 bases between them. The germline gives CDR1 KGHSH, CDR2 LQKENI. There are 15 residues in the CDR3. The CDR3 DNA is TGTGCCAGCTCACCACAATCTGGGGGCGGCCAGCCCCAGCATTTT. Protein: CASSPQSGGGQPQHF. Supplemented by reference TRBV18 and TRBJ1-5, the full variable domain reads NAGVMQNPRHLVRRRGQEARLRCSPMKGHSHVYWYRQLPEEGLKFMVYLQKENIIDESGMPKERFSAEFPKEGPSILRIQQVVRGDSAAYFCASSPQSGGGQPQHFGDGTRLSIL.

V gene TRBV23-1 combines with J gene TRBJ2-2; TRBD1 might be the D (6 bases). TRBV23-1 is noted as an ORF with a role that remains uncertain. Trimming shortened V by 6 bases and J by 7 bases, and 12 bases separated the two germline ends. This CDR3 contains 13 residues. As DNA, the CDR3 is TGCGCCAGCAGACAGGGCTTTCGCGGGGAGCTGTTTTTT. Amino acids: CASRQGFRGELFF.

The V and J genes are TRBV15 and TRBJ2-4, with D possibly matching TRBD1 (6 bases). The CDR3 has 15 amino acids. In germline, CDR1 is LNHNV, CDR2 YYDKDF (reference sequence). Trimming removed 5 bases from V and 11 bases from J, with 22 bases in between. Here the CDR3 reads CATSPRGLDLPFQYF. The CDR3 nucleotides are TGTGCCACCAGCCCGAGGGGGTTGGATCTCCCCTTTCAGTACTTC.

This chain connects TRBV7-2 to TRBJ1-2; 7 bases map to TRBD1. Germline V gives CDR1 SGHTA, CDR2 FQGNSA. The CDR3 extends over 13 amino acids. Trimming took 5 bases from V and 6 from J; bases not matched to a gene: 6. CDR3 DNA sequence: TGTGCCAGCAGCCTGAACAGGGGTGATGGCTACACCTTC. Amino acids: CASSLNRGDGYTF.

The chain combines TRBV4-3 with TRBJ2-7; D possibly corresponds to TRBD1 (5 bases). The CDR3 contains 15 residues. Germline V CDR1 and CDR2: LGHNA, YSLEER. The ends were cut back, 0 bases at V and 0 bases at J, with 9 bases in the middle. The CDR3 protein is CASSQELTGSYEQYF. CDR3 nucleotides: TGCGCCAGCAGCCAAGAACTAACAGGCTCCTACGAGCAGTACTTC.

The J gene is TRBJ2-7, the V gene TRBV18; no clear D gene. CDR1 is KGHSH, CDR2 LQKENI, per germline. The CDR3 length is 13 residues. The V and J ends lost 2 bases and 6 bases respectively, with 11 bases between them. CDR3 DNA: TGTGCCAGCTCACCAAGTCATGGCGGCGAGCAGTACTTC. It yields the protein CASSPSHGGEQYF.

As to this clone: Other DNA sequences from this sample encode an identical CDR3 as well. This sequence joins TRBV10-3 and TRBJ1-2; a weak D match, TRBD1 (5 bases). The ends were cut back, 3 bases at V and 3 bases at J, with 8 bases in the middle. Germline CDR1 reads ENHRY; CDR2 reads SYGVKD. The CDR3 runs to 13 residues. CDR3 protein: CAISDRGDYGYTF. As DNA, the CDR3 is TGTGCCATCAGTGATAGGGGCGACTATGGCTACACCTTC.